The TCR beta chain under discussion was sequenced for a study of shared clonotypes between healthy human individuals. The protocol was immunoSEQ multiplex PCR, while the TCRdb copy is restricted to in-frame clones and leaves out a portion. Of under 1,100,000 clones in the sample, about three quarters were seen once. The CDR3 runs to 11 residues. The ends were cut back, 9 bases at V and 6 bases at J, with 12 bases in the middle. Germline V gene lookup returns CDR1 SNHLY and CDR2 FYNNEI. This sequence originates from a young man in good health. The sequenced sample was memory CD4+ T cells sorted from blood. Subset specified: CD45RA-negative fraction. This chain uses TRBV2 with TRBJ2-7; no clear D gene. The CDR3: CASGLAVEQYF. The CDR3 DNA reads TGTGCCAGTGGGCTGGCGGTCGAGCAGTACTTC.